Following are 17 T cell receptor beta chains from one sample sequenced in a study of neurological immune-mediated disorders. From the 5' RACE reads, TCRdb called clonotypes with MiXCR, one entry per CDR3 protein. The sample yields tens of thousands of distinct CDR3 sequences, more than 5% seen once. Sequencing used CD4+ T cells from blood. These receptors were collected from a woman younger than 35 with multiple sclerosis.

This chain joins TRBV5-6 and TRBJ1-3; the D is unclear. The CDR3 totals 13 residues. Deletions cut 4 bases from V and 0 bases from J, with 5 bases between. The germline gives CDR1 SGHDT, CDR2 YYEEEE. CDR3 sequence reads: CASSHSSGNTIYF. The CDR3 DNA is TGTGCCAGCAGCCACAGCTCTGGAAACACCATATATTTT.

This clonotype was detected ten times or more. This sequence joins TRBV6-4 and TRBJ1-2, with a possible D match to TRBD1 (6 bases). CDR1 is MRHNA and CDR2 is SNTAGT in the germline V gene. The germline V and J ends were trimmed by 0 bases and 5 bases, with 25 bases remaining between them. This CDR3 is 19 amino acids long. The CDR3 loop is CASSDSARGRGPGRYGYTF. CDR3 sequence (DNA): TGTGCCAGCAGTGACTCGGCTCGGGGGCGGGGGCCAGGGCGGTATGGCTACACCTTC.

This clonotype was recorded at least ten times. The CDR3 bases are TGTGCCAGCAGCCCCTTTGGGGGAGGCAGCGGGGAGCTGTTTTTT. As protein: CASSPFGGGSGELFF. The chain has TRBV12-3 or TRBV12-4 and TRBJ2-2; tentatively, D is TRBD2 (6 bases). This CDR3 spans 15 amino acids. Trimming left V 6 bases short and J 7 bases short, with 18 bases between.

This clonotype has at least ten counts. The chain uses TRBV12-3 or TRBV12-4 and TRBJ1-6, with 7 nucleotides matching TRBD1. The CDR3 sequence is 15 residues long. Losses at the gene ends were 5 bases for V and 7 bases for J; bases not matched to a gene: 8. This CDR3 is CASSRRPGQNSPLHF. In nucleotides, the CDR3 is TGTGCCAGCAGTAGACGTCCGGGACAGAATTCACCCCTCCACTTT.

This clonotype was recorded many times. The chain joins TRBV20-1 to TRBJ1-1; D call uncertain. In germline, CDR1 is DFQATT, CDR2 SNEGSKA (reference sequence). Trimming pared 5 bases from V and 5 bases from J, leaving 9 bases between. This CDR3 region has 11 residues. CDR3 loop: CSAPTWTEAFF. The CDR3 region has the DNA TGCAGTGCTCCAACCTGGACTGAAGCTTTCTTT.

In this sample, this clonotype turned up many times. The chain has TRBV3-1 and TRBJ2-1; no clear D gene. The CDR3 spans 13 residues. Deletions cut 3 bases from V and 4 bases from J, with 7 bases between. Germline V gene lookup returns CDR1 LGHDT and CDR2 YNNKEL (reference sequence). The CDR3 coding sequence is TGTGCCAGCAGCCAGATCCCTTACAATGAGCAGTTCTTC. Its protein is CASSQIPYNEQFF.

This clonotype was observed at least ten times. The chain employs TRBV5-1 and TRBJ2-2, with a weak D call TRBD1 (6 bases). The V end was cut by 4 bases, the J end by 7 bases, with 17 bases between. In germline, CDR1 is SGHRS, CDR2 YFSETQ. The CDR3 spans 15 residues. The CDR3 loop is CASSLTGFHDGELFF. In DNA, the CDR3 is TGCGCCAGCAGCCTGACAGGCTTCCATGACGGGGAGCTGTTTTTT. Full variable domain (rest looked up from reference TRBV5-1 and TRBJ2-2): KAGVTQTPRYLIKTRGQQVTLSCSPISGHRSVSWYQQTPGQGLQFLFEYFSETQRNKGNFPGRFSGRQFSNSRSEMNVSTLELGDSALYLCASSLTGFHDGELFFGEGSRLTVL.

V and J are TRBV19 and TRBJ1-5, with 10 positions matching TRBD1. CDR1 and CDR2 from the germline V gene are LNHDA and SQIVND (reference sequence). There are 15 residues in the CDR3. V shed 5 bases and J 6 bases; nucleotides not matched to a gene: 7. CDR3 protein: CASSALTGGIQPQHF. The CDR3 nucleotides are TGTGCCAGTAGTGCCCTGACAGGGGGCATTCAGCCCCAGCATTTT.

This clonotype was seen repeatedly, ten times or more. V gene TRBV4-1 combines with J gene TRBJ2-3, with D possibly TRBD2 on 6 matching bases. The CDR3 loop spans 14 amino acids. From germline, CDR1 is MGHRA and CDR2 YSYEKL. Trimming stripped 1 base from V and 9 bases from J, with 14 bases between. The CDR3 spells CASSQAGTSGTQYF. The CDR3 nucleotides read TGCGCCAGCAGCCAAGCGGGGACTTCTGGGACGCAGTATTTT.

This clonotype occurred many times. The V call is TRBV7-2, the J call TRBJ2-3, with TRBD2 matching 7 bases. CDR3 length: 16 amino acids. Germline V gene data show CDR1 as SGHTA and CDR2 as FQGNSA. Trimming removed 5 bases from V and 4 bases from J; junction bases left unmatched: 12. The CDR3 spells CASSKVVGGRADTQYF. The CDR3 DNA reads as TGTGCCAGCAGCAAAGTAGTGGGCGGGAGAGCAGATACGCAGTATTTT.

There are a few counts of this clonotype. The chain recombines TRBV7-2 with TRBJ2-4; tentatively, D is TRBD1 or TRBD2 (5 bases each). The CDR3 is 16 amino acids. CDR1 is SGHTA, CDR2 FQGNSA, per germline. The ends were cut back, 3 bases at V and 0 bases at J, with 12 bases in the middle. The CDR3: CASSFQGRLAKNIQYF. In nucleotides, the CDR3 is TGTGCCAGCAGCTTTCAGGGACGACTAGCCAAAAACATTCAGTACTTC.

Many counts were recorded for this clonotype. The J gene is TRBJ1-2, the V gene TRBV14; 9 bases match TRBD1. CDR3 length equals 15 residues. The germline V gene has CDR1 SGHDN and CDR2 FVKESK. V lost 5 bases to trimming and J lost 3 bases; unmatched junction nucleotides: 7. DNA of the CDR3: TGTGCCAGCAGCAACCGGGACAGGGCTTACTATGGCTACACCTTC. It translates to CASSNRDRAYYGYTF.

The gene calls are TRBV18 and TRBJ1-2; 12 bases line up with TRBD1. The CDR3 covers 15 residues. The junction had 10 bases not matched to a gene; V was cut back by 6 bases and J by 8 bases. Germline-derived CDR1 and CDR2 are KGHSH and LQKENI. The CDR3 DNA reads TGTGCCAGCTCCCCCACCCGGGACAGGGGGCGCGGCTACACCTTC. Translated, it gives CASSPTRDRGRGYTF. The variable domain in full, with the rest retrieved from reference TRBV18 and TRBJ1-2, is NAGVMQNPRHLVRRRGQEARLRCSPMKGHSHVYWYRQLPEEGLKFMVYLQKENIIDESGMPKERFSAEFPKEGPSILRIQQVVRGDSAAYFCASSPTRDRGRGYTFGSGTRLTVV.

This clonotype has at least ten counts. The V gene is TRBV20-1, the J gene TRBJ1-1; D gene ambiguous. This CDR3 spans 14 amino acids. Germline CDR1 is DFQATT and CDR2 is SNEGSKA (reference sequence). Trimming took 3 bases from V and 0 from J, leaving 11 bases between them. The CDR3 region is CSARGGLLNTEAFF. The CDR3 region has the DNA TGCAGTGCTAGGGGCGGACTGTTGAACACTGAAGCTTTCTTT.

The table lists this clonotype with many counts. The J gene is TRBJ1-6, the V gene TRBV15, with 8 nucleotides matching TRBD1. The J segment lost 9 bases and the V segment lost 1 base, leaving 5 bases of the junction unmatched. The CDR3 totals 15 residues. CDR1 LNHNV and CDR2 YYDKDF come from the germline V gene (reference sequence). CDR3 in amino acids: CATSRGQGKTSPLHF. The DNA for the CDR3 is TGTGCCACCAGCAGAGGACAGGGGAAGACTTCACCCCTCCACTTT.

This chain links TRBV6-2 or TRBV6-3 with TRBJ1-5; maybe TRBD1 (6 bases). Germline V CDR1 and CDR2: MNHEY, SVGEGT. There are 15 residues in the CDR3. V lost 5 bases and J lost 5, with 16 bases in between. The CDR3: CASSPRTGFYQPQHF. In DNA form, the CDR3 reads TGTGCCAGCAGTCCCAGAACAGGGTTTTATCAGCCCCAGCATTTT.

This clonotype was counted ten times or more. The chain is built from TRBV12-3 or TRBV12-4 and TRBJ2-5; 16 nucleotides align to TRBD2. The V segment lost 5 bases and the J segment 2 bases; nucleotides outside the gene matches: 8. The CDR3 covers 18 residues. CDR3 sequence: CASSPGTSGGAGQETQYF. CDR3 coding DNA: TGTGCCAGCAGTCCAGGGACTAGCGGGGGGGCCGGACAAGAGACCCAGTACTTC.